The rows below give T cell receptor beta chains drawn from one sample of a study of cytomegalovirus exposure and HLA in healthy donors. Libraries were prepared by immunoSEQ multiplex PCR; TCRdb keeps only in-frame clonotypes and omits some of them. The data show more than 300,000 clones, with around 86% seen just once and roughly 0.75% held by the top ten. The sample taken for sequencing was PBMCs. These TCRs come from a woman between 18 and 30 years old in good health and CMV-seronegative. The CDR3 runs from the conserved cysteine through the conserved F or W. Fields, in order: clone size, V gene, CDR3 length, D gene, J gene, CDR3 protein, CDR3 DNA. The D gene is left open where the match is weak. For some rows the clone size is stated as once, few or many, or as a class when expanded; others skip it.

>.|TRBV7-9|18|TRBD1|TRBJ2-6
CASSFTYRGGRGANVLTF
TGTGCCAGCAGTTTTACTTACCGAGGGGGCCGTGGGGCCAACGTCCTGACTTTC
>.|TRBV13|13|.|TRBJ1-5
CASSFSGNQPQHF
TGTGCCAGCAGCTTTTCAGGCAATCAGCCCCAGCATTTT
>.|TRBV28|14|.|TRBJ1-1
CASSLTGMNTEAFF
TGTGCCAGCAGTTTAACAGGGATGAACACTGAAGCTTTCTTT
>.|TRBV5-1|11|.|TRBJ2-1
CASRLANEQFF
TGCGCCAGCAGGCTAGCTAATGAGCAGTTCTTC
>.|TRBV5-6|15|.|TRBJ2-5
CASSQVGMGAETQYF
TGTGCCAGCAGCCAAGTGGGCATGGGGGCAGAGACCCAGTACTTC
>.|TRBV14|19|.|TRBJ2-3
CASSQVAGVDLRLTDTQYF
TGTGCCAGCAGCCAGGTGGCAGGCGTAGACCTCCGTCTCACAGATACGCAGTATTTT
>once|TRBV2|14|TRBD1|TRBJ1-1
CASSADRGPYKAFF
TGTGCCAGCAGCGCTGACAGGGGACCGTACAAAGCTTTCTTT
>.|TRBV28|15|.|TRBJ2-7
CASSPWGNKNYEQYF
TGTGCCAGCAGCCCATGGGGCAACAAGAACTACGAGCAGTACTTC
>.|TRBV6-4|14|TRBD2|TRBJ2-2
CASSPGRGTGELFF
TGTGCCAGCAGTCCCGGGAGGGGGACCGGGGAGCTGTTTTTT
>.|TRBV7-9|16|TRBD2|TRBJ2-1
CASSPQGLAGYNEQFF
TGTGCCAGCAGCCCACAGGGACTAGCGGGGTACAATGAGCAGTTCTTC
>.|TRBV28|11|.|TRBJ2-1
CASSPGNEQFF
TGTGCCAGCAGTCCCGGGAATGAGCAGTTCTTC
>.|TRBV6-1|15|TRBD2|TRBJ2-1
CASSEERERNNEQFF
TGTGCCAGCAGTGAAGAGCGGGAGCGGAACAATGAGCAGTTCTTC
>.|TRBV11-2|14|.|TRBJ2-7
CASSLVGLYYEQYF
TGTGCCAGCAGCTTAGTTGGGCTTTACTACGAGCAGTACTTC
>.|TRBV2|13|.|TRBJ1-2
CASLRAENYGYTF
TGTGCCAGCCTCAGGGCAGAGAACTATGGCTACACCTTC
>.|TRBV2|12|.|TRBJ2-1
CASNRQNNEQFF
TGTGCCAGCAATCGACAGAACAATGAGCAGTTCTTC
>.|TRBV29-1|13|.|TRBJ1-5
CSVGGHLDQPQHF
TGCAGCGTTGGGGGACATCTTGATCAGCCCCAGCATTTT
>.|TRBV5-1|15|TRBD1|TRBJ2-1
CASSITGDRSNEQFF
TGCGCCAGCAGCATTACAGGGGATCGGAGCAATGAGCAGTTCTTC
>.|TRBV25-1|17|.|TRBJ1-1
CASSERDREVMNTEAFF
TGTGCCAGCAGTGAACGGGATAGGGAGGTGATGAACACTGAAGCTTTCTTT
>.|TRBV27|14|.|TRBJ2-7
CASSLVALAYEQYF
TGTGCCAGCAGTTTAGTGGCCCTTGCCTACGAGCAGTACTTC
>.|TRBV11-2|13|TRBD1|TRBJ1-1
CASSLTGGTEAFF
TGTGCCAGCAGCTTAACAGGGGGCACTGAAGCTTTCTTT
>.|TRBV4-1|14|.|TRBJ2-3
CASGLPGGTDTQYF
TGCGCCAGTGGACTACCGGGCGGCACAGATACGCAGTATTTT
>.|TRBV27|16|TRBD1|TRBJ2-7
CASSLLGTGAPYEQYF
TGTGCCAGCAGTTTATTGGGGACAGGGGCCCCCTACGAGCAGTACTTC
>.|TRBV25-1|15|.|TRBJ2-3
CASSGEREPTDTQYF
TGTGCCAGCAGTGGGGAGCGAGAACCCACAGATACGCAGTATTTT
>.|TRBV30|11|.|TRBJ2-5
CAWSTGETQYF
TGTGCCTGGAGTACGGGAGAGACCCAGTACTTC
>.|TRBV2|15|.|TRBJ1-1
CASRRGYVMNTEAFF
TGTGCCAGCAGGCGCGGGTACGTAATGAACACTGAAGCTTTCTTT
>.|TRBV2|15|TRBD1|TRBJ2-7
CASRPAGTGADEQYF
TGTGCCAGCAGACCTGCCGGGACAGGGGCCGACGAGCAGTACTTC